The present TCR beta chain was sequenced within a study of OX40 agonist ivuxolimab in advanced cancers. The CDR3 sequence is 17 residues long. With 0 bases removed from V and 4 bases from J, the gap between germline ends came to 16 bases. The germline V gene has CDR1 KGHSH and CDR2 LQKENI. Profiling relied on immunoSEQ multiplex PCR, and the TCRdb table lists in-frame clones only, not all of them. The sample records roughly 60,000 clones, approximately 85% being singletons. The rearrangement uses TRBV18 and TRBJ1-3; D is uncertain. Specimen: CD4+ or CD8+ T cells sorted from blood, collected in a trial of the OX40 agonist ivuxolimab. The TCR comes from an adult with an advanced solid tumor such as melanoma, head and neck, liver or kidney cancer. The CDR3 DNA reads TGTGCCAGCTCACCACCGAGTAGGGCTCTTTCCGGAAACACCATATATTTT. Translation: CASSPPSRALSGNTIYF.